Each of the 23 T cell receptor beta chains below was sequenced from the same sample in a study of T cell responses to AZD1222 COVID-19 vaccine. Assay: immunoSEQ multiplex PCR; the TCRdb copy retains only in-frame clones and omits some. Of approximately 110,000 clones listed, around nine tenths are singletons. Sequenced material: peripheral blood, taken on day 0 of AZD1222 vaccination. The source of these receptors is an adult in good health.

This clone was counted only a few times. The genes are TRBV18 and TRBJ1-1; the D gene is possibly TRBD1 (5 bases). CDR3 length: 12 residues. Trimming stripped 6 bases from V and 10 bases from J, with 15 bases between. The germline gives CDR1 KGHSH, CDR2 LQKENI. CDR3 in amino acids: CASSPRGARAFF. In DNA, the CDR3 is TGTGCCAGCTCTCCCCGAGGGGCCCGAGCTTTCTTT.

In DNA form, the CDR3 reads TGTGCCAGCAGCCGGAGGGGGGGCAACTATGGCTACACCTTC. Its translation: CASSRRGGNYGYTF. The V call is TRBV5-6, the J call TRBJ1-2, with a tentative D call TRBD1 (6 bases). This CDR3 has 14 residues. The germline V gene encodes CDR1 SGHDT and CDR2 YYEEEE. V gave up 4 bases and J gave up 2 bases, with 12 bases separating them.

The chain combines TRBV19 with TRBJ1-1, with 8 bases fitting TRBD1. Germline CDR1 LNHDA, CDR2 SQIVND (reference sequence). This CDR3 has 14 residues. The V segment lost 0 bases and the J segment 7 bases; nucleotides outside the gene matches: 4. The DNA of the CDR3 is TGTGCCAGTAGTATAGAGGGGGGACAGGTTGAAGCTTTCTTT. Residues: CASSIEGGQVEAFF.

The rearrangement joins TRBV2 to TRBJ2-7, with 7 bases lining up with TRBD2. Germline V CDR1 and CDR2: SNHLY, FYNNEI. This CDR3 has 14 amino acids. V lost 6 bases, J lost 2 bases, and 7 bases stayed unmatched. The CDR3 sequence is CASSPLGGAYEQYF. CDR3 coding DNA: TGTGCCAGCAGCCCCCTGGGGGGGGCCTACGAGCAGTACTTC. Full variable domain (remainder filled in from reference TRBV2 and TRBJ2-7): EPEVTQTPSHQVTQMGQEVILRCVPISNHLYFYWYRQILGQKVEFLVSFYNNEISEKSEIFDDQFSVERPDGSNFTLKIRSTKLEDSAMYFCASSPLGGAYEQYFGPGTRLTVT.

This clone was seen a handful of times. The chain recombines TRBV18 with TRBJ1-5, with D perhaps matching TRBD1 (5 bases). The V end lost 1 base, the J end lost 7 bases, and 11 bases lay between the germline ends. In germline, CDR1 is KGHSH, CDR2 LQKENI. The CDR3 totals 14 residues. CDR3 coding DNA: TGTGCCAGCTCACCACAGGGGTTGCGGCAGCCCCAGCATTTT. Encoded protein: CASSPQGLRQPQHF.

CDR3 nucleotide sequence: TGTGCCAGCAGGGCGGGCGGCGAGCAGTACTTC. Amino acids: CASRAGGEQYF. The chain is built from TRBV27 and TRBJ2-7; TRBD2 is a possible D gene (5 bases). Germline lookup yields CDR1 MNHEY and CDR2 SMNVEV (reference sequence). V dropped 6 bases and J dropped 6 bases, with 9 bases sitting between them. The CDR3 is 11 residues long.

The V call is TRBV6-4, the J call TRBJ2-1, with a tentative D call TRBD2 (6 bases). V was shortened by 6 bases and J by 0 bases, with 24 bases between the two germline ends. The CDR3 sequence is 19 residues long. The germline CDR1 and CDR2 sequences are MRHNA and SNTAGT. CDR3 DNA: TGTGCCAGCAGCGACGTTCCCCTCGGGCCCGGGAGCTCCTACAATGAGCAGTTCTTC. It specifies CASSDVPLGPGSSYNEQFF.

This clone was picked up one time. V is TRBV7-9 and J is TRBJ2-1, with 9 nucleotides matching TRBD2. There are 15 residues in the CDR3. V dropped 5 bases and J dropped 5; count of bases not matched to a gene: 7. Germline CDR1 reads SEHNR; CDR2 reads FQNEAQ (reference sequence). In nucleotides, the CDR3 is TGTGCCAGCAGCAATACAGCGGGGGGACACAATGAGCAGTTCTTC. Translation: CASSNTAGGHNEQFF.

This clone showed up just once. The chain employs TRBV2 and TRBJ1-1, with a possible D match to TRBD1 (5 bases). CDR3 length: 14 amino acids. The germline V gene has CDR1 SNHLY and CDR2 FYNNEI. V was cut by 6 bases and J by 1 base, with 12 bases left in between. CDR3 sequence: CASRDMGENTEAFF. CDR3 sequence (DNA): TGTGCCAGCAGGGATATGGGGGAGAACACTGAAGCTTTCTTT.

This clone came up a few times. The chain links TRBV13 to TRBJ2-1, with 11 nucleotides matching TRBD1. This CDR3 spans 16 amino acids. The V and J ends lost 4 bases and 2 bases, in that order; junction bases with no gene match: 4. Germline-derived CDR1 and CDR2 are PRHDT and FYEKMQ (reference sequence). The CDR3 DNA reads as TGTGCCAGCAGCTGGACAGGGGGCAACGCCTACAATGAGCAGTTCTTC. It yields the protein CASSWTGGNAYNEQFF.

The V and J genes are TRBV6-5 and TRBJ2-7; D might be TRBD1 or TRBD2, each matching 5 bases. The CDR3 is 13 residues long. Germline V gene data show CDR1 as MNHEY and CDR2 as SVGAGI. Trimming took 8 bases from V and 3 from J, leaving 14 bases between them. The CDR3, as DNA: TGTGCCAGCTATTCGGGGCTCCACTACGAGCAGTACTTC. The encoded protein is CASYSGLHYEQYF.

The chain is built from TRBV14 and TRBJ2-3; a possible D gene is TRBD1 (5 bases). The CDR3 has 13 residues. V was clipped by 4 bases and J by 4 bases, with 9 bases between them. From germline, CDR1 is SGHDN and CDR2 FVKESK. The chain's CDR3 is CASSRWGADTQYF. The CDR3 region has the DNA TGTGCCAGCAGCCGTTGGGGCGCAGATACGCAGTATTTT.

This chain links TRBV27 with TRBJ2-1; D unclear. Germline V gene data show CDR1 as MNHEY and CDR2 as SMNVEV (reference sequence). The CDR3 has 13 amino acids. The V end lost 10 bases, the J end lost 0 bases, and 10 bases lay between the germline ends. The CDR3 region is CATGPSSYNEQFF. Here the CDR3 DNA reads TGTGCCACCGGGCCAAGCTCCTACAATGAGCAGTTCTTC.

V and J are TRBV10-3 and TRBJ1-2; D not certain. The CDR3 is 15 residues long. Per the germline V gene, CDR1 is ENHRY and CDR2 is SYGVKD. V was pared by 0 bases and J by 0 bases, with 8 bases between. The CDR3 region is CAISESTKANYGYTF. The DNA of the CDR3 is TGTGCCATCAGTGAGTCCACCAAAGCTAACTATGGCTACACCTTC.

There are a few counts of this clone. The CDR3 here is CASSDRAYPRGYEQYF. The CDR3 DNA reads TGTGCCAGCAGCGATCGGGCCTACCCTAGGGGCTACGAGCAGTACTTC. V and J are TRBV7-8 and TRBJ2-7; D is possibly TRBD1 (5 bases). Per the germline V gene, CDR1 is SGHVS and CDR2 is FQNEAQ. The CDR3 has 16 amino acids. V lost 5 bases to trimming and J lost 3 bases, with 20 bases between them.

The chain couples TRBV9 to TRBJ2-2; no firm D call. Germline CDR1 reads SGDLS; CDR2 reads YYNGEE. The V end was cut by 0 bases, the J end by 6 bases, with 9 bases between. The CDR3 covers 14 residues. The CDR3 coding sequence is TGTGCCAGCAGCGTAGCCCCCCCGGCCGGGGAGCTGTTTTTT. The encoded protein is CASSVAPPAGELFF.

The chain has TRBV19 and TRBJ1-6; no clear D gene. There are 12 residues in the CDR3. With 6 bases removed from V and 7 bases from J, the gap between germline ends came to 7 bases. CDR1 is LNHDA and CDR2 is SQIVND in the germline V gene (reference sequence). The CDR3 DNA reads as TGTGCCAGTAGATTGACCAATTCACCCCTCCACTTT. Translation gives CASRLTNSPLHF.

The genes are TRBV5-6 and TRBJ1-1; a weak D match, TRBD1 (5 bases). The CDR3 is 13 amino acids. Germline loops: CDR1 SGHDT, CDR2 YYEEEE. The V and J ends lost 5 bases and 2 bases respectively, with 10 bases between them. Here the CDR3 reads CASSEGSNTEAFF. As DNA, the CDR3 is TGTGCCAGCAGTGAGGGGTCCAACACTGAAGCTTTCTTT.

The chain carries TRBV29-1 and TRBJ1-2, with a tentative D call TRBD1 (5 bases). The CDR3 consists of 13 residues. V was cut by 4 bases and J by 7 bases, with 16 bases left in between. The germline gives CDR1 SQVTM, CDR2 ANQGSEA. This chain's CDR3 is CSVAWDPAGGYTF. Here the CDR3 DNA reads TGCAGCGTTGCGTGGGACCCGGCGGGTGGCTACACCTTC.

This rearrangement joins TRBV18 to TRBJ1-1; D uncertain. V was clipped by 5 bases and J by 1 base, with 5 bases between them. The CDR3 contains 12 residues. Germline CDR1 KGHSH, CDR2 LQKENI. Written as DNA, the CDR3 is TGTGCCAGCTCAAGACAGAACACTGAAGCTTTCTTT. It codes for CASSRQNTEAFF.

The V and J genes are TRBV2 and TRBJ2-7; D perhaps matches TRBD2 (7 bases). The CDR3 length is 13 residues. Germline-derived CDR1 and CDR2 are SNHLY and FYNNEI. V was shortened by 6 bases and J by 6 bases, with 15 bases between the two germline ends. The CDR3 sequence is CASRGGASSEQYF. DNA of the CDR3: TGTGCCAGCAGAGGGGGGGCTTCGAGCGAGCAGTACTTC. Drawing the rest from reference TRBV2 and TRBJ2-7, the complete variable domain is EPEVTQTPSHQVTQMGQEVILRCVPISNHLYFYWYRQILGQKVEFLVSFYNNEISEKSEIFDDQFSVERPDGSNFTLKIRSTKLEDSAMYFCASRGGASSEQYFGPGTRLTVT.

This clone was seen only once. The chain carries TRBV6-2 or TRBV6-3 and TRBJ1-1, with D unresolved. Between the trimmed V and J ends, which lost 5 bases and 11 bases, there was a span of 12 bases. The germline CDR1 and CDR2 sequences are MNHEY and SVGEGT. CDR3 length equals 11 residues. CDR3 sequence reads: CASSDYKSAFF. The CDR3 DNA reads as TGTGCCAGCAGTGACTACAAGTCCGCTTTCTTT.

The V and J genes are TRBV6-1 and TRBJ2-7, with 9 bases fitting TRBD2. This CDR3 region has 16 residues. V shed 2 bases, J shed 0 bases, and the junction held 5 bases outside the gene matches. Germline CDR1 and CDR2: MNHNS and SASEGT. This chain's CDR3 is CASSESSGGFSYEQYF. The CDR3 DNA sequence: TGTGCCAGCAGTGAAAGTAGCGGGGGCTTCTCCTACGAGCAGTACTTC.